Listed below are T cell receptor beta chains from one sample, sequenced in a study of T cell responses to AZD1222 COVID-19 vaccine. Clones were read by immunoSEQ multiplex PCR, and TCRdb kept only the in-frame ones, dropping some. The table includes 40,000 to 60,000 clones, approximately 83% detected once. The sequencing used peripheral blood, collected 28 days after the second AZD1222 dose. These receptors were taken from an adult who received the AZD1222 COVID-19 vaccine. Both conserved end residues are part of each CDR3. The D gene is left open where the match is weak. Clone size is not always given. Where it is, it says once, few, many or a class for expanded clones.

D gene: TRBD1
V gene: TRBV28
J gene: TRBJ1-4
clone size: .
CDR3 protein: CASSLPGTGGDEKLFF
CDR3 DNA: TGTGCCAGCAGTTTACCCGGGACAGGAGGGGATGAAAAACTGTTTTTT

D gene: .
V gene: TRBV3-1/TRBV3-2
J gene: TRBJ2-7
clone size: .
CDR3 protein: CASSQDRNYEQYF
CDR3 DNA: TGTGCCAGCAGCCAAGATAGGAACTACGAGCAGTACTTC

D gene: .
V gene: TRBV11-2
J gene: TRBJ1-1
clone size: .
CDR3 protein: CASSSLDSLSTEAFF
CDR3 DNA: TGTGCCAGCAGCTCCTTGGACAGCCTGTCCACTGAAGCTTTCTTT

D gene: .
V gene: TRBV11-3
J gene: TRBJ1-6
clone size: .
CDR3 protein: CASSTRTARNSPLHF
CDR3 DNA: TGTGCCAGCAGCACCCGGACGGCGAGGAATTCACCCCTCCACTTT

D gene: TRBD2
V gene: TRBV27
J gene: TRBJ2-3
clone size: .
CDR3 protein: CASSDGTSGGSDTQYF
CDR3 DNA: TGTGCCAGCAGTGATGGGACTAGCGGTGGGTCAGATACGCAGTATTTT

D gene: .
V gene: TRBV6-5
J gene: TRBJ2-7
clone size: .
CDR3 protein: CASSYSGGSNPYEQYF
CDR3 DNA: TGTGCCAGCAGTTACTCCGGGGGCAGTAACCCCTACGAGCAGTACTTC

D gene: .
V gene: TRBV9
J gene: TRBJ2-7
clone size: few
CDR3 protein: CASSVGLVPYEQYF
CDR3 DNA: TGTGCCAGCAGCGTAGGCCTAGTCCCGTACGAGCAGTACTTC

D gene: TRBD2
V gene: TRBV5-1
J gene: TRBJ2-1
clone size: .
CDR3 protein: CASSSTGGHNEQFF
CDR3 DNA: TGCGCCAGCAGCTCGACGGGAGGGCACAATGAGCAGTTCTTC

D gene: .
V gene: TRBV6-5
J gene: TRBJ1-1
clone size: .
CDR3 protein: CASSTQGNTEAFF
CDR3 DNA: TGTGCCAGCAGTACCCAGGGAAACACTGAAGCTTTCTTT

D gene: TRBD2
V gene: TRBV2
J gene: TRBJ2-1
clone size: few
CDR3 protein: CASSESLAGEEDEQFF
CDR3 DNA: TGTGCCAGCAGTGAAAGCCTAGCGGGAGAAGAAGATGAGCAGTTCTTC

D gene: .
V gene: TRBV27
J gene: TRBJ2-7
clone size: .
CDR3 protein: CASSLAIGAAYEQYF
CDR3 DNA: TGTGCCAGCAGTTTAGCAATCGGAGCGGCCTACGAGCAGTACTTC

D gene: .
V gene: TRBV19
J gene: TRBJ2-3
clone size: .
CDR3 protein: CASSIWDTQYF
CDR3 DNA: TGTGCCAGTAGTATATGGGATACGCAGTATTTT

D gene: .
V gene: TRBV27
J gene: TRBJ1-6
clone size: .
CDR3 protein: CASSLYLPPGSPLHF
CDR3 DNA: TGTGCCAGCAGTTTATATCTCCCGCCGGGATCACCCCTCCACTTT

D gene: TRBD1
V gene: TRBV7-8
J gene: TRBJ1-5
clone size: .
CDR3 protein: CASSLRGDRAGNQPQHF
CDR3 DNA: TGTGCCAGCAGCTTAAGGGGGGACAGGGCGGGAAATCAGCCCCAGCATTTT

D gene: .
V gene: TRBV29-1
J gene: TRBJ1-1
clone size: .
CDR3 protein: CSVDGATEAFF
CDR3 DNA: TGCAGCGTTGACGGAGCCACTGAAGCTTTCTTT

D gene: .
V gene: TRBV19
J gene: TRBJ1-2
clone size: few
CDR3 protein: CASSTGYQGYGYTF
CDR3 DNA: TGTGCCAGTAGTACTGGTTACCAGGGGTATGGCTACACCTTC

D gene: .
V gene: TRBV5-8
J gene: TRBJ2-5
clone size: .
CDR3 protein: CASSLDGTEETQYF
CDR3 DNA: TGTGCCAGCAGCTTGGACGGGACCGAAGAGACCCAGTACTTC

D gene: TRBD1
V gene: TRBV7-9
J gene: TRBJ2-5
clone size: once
CDR3 protein: CASSSSRTGYQETQYF
CDR3 DNA: TGTGCCAGCAGCTCTAGTCGGACAGGGTACCAAGAGACCCAGTACTTC

D gene: .
V gene: TRBV23-1
J gene: TRBJ1-5
clone size: .
CDR3 protein: CASSQSKPSGHRYGGQPQHF
CDR3 DNA: TGCGCCAGCAGTCAATCGAAGCCTTCCGGACATCGTTATGGGGGTCAGCCCCAGCATTTT

D gene: .
V gene: TRBV11-3
J gene: TRBJ2-7
clone size: few
CDR3 protein: CASSLALRDGEQYF
CDR3 DNA: TGTGCCAGCAGCTTAGCGTTGCGGGATGGCGAGCAGTACTTC

D gene: TRBD1
V gene: TRBV6-4
J gene: TRBJ1-1
clone size: few
CDR3 protein: CASTHQGAPEAFF
CDR3 DNA: TGTGCCAGCACCCACCAGGGGGCGCCTGAAGCTTTCTTT

D gene: .
V gene: TRBV2
J gene: TRBJ2-3
clone size: .
CDR3 protein: CASSLRRAGDTQYF
CDR3 DNA: TGTGCCAGCAGTTTAAGAAGAGCGGGAGATACGCAGTATTTT

D gene: .
V gene: TRBV24-1
J gene: TRBJ2-3
clone size: .
CDR3 protein: CATSDLTTEIHTDTQYF
CDR3 DNA: TGTGCCACCAGTGATTTGACCACAGAAATCCACACAGATACGCAGTATTTT

D gene: TRBD2
V gene: TRBV7-8
J gene: TRBJ2-1
clone size: once
CDR3 protein: CASSQTSGRAYVEQFF
CDR3 DNA: TGTGCCAGCAGCCAGACTAGCGGGAGGGCCTACGTTGAGCAGTTCTTC

D gene: TRBD2
V gene: TRBV9
J gene: TRBJ2-7
clone size: once
CDR3 protein: CASSVGLAGHYEQYF
CDR3 DNA: TGTGCCAGCAGCGTAGGGCTAGCGGGGCACTACGAGCAGTACTTC

D gene: .
V gene: TRBV6-5
J gene: TRBJ1-5
clone size: .
CDR3 protein: CATQPSSNQPQHF
CDR3 DNA: TGTGCCACCCAGCCGAGTAGCAATCAGCCCCAGCATTTT

D gene: .
V gene: TRBV6-5
J gene: TRBJ1-5
clone size: .
CDR3 protein: CASSYRSDTHFPQHF
CDR3 DNA: TGTGCCAGCAGTTATCGATCGGACACCCATTTTCCCCAGCATTTT

D gene: TRBD2
V gene: TRBV27
J gene: TRBJ2-1
clone size: .
CDR3 protein: CASSLFTSASNEQFF
CDR3 DNA: TGTGCCAGCAGTTTATTCACTAGCGCCTCGAATGAGCAGTTCTTC

D gene: .
V gene: TRBV4-1
J gene: TRBJ2-7
clone size: .
CDR3 protein: CATSPPGSYEQYF
CDR3 DNA: TGCGCCACCAGCCCGCCGGGCTCCTACGAGCAGTACTTC

D gene: .
V gene: TRBV28
J gene: TRBJ1-2
clone size: .
CDR3 protein: CASSRGDLDYGYTF
CDR3 DNA: TGTGCCAGCAGTCGGGGGGATCTCGACTATGGCTACACCTTC

D gene: TRBD2
V gene: TRBV5-4
J gene: TRBJ2-3
clone size: .
CDR3 protein: CASSPGTSSTTDTQYF
CDR3 DNA: TGTGCCAGCAGCCCTGGGACTAGCTCTACCACAGATACGCAGTATTTT

D gene: .
V gene: TRBV9
J gene: TRBJ2-7
clone size: .
CDR3 protein: CASSPRTATYEQYF
CDR3 DNA: TGTGCCAGCAGCCCCAGGACCGCTACCTACGAGCAGTACTTC

D gene: TRBD2
V gene: TRBV10-3
J gene: TRBJ2-1
clone size: .
CDR3 protein: CATSRPSGITNEQFF
CDR3 DNA: TGTGCCACCAGCAGGCCTAGCGGGATCACCAATGAGCAGTTCTTC

D gene: .
V gene: TRBV12-3/TRBV12-4
J gene: TRBJ2-1
clone size: .
CDR3 protein: CASTELRGHEQFF
CDR3 DNA: TGTGCCAGCACCGAATTGAGGGGTCATGAGCAGTTCTTC

D gene: .
V gene: TRBV28
J gene: TRBJ1-2
clone size: .
CDR3 protein: CASSLRGYGYTF
CDR3 DNA: TGTGCCAGCAGTTTGAGAGGCTATGGCTACACCTTC

D gene: TRBD2
V gene: TRBV6-5
J gene: TRBJ2-7
clone size: .
CDR3 protein: CASRLLAESSYEQYF
CDR3 DNA: TGTGCCAGCAGACTACTAGCGGAATCTTCCTACGAGCAGTACTTC

D gene: .
V gene: TRBV7-6
J gene: TRBJ2-2
clone size: .
CDR3 protein: CASSSALTASRPYTGELFF
CDR3 DNA: TGTGCCAGCAGCTCCGCTTTAACGGCCTCACGGCCTTACACCGGGGAGCTGTTTTTT

D gene: TRBD1
V gene: TRBV25-1
J gene: TRBJ1-5
clone size: .
CDR3 protein: CASSEGRGSNQPQHF
CDR3 DNA: TGTGCCAGCAGTGAAGGCAGGGGGAGCAATCAGCCCCAGCATTTT

D gene: TRBD1
V gene: TRBV29-1
J gene: TRBJ2-1
clone size: .
CDR3 protein: CSVTGQGAYNEQFF
CDR3 DNA: TGCAGCGTGACGGGACAGGGGGCGTACAATGAGCAGTTCTTC

D gene: .
V gene: TRBV11-3
J gene: TRBJ2-3
clone size: once
CDR3 protein: CASSFSGSTDTQYF
CDR3 DNA: TGTGCCAGCAGCTTCAGCGGGAGCACAGATACGCAGTATTTT

D gene: .
V gene: TRBV2
J gene: TRBJ1-4
clone size: few
CDR3 protein: CASSAGGMRGNEKLFF
CDR3 DNA: TGTGCCAGCAGTGCGGGGGGAATGAGAGGCAATGAAAAACTGTTTTTT